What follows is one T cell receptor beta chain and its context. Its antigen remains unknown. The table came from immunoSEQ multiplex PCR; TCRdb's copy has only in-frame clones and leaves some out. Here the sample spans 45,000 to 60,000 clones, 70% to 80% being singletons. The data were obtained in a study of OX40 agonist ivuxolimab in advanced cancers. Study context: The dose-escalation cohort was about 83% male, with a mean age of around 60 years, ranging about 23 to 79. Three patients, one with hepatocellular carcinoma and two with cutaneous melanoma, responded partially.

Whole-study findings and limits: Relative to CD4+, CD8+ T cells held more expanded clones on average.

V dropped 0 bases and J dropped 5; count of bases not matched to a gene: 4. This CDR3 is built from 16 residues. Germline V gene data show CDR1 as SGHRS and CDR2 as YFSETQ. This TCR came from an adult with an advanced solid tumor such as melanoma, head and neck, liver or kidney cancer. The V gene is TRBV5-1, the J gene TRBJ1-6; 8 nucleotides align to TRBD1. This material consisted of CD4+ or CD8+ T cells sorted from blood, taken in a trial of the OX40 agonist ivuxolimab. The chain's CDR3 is CASSLDTGGNNSPLHF. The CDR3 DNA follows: TGCGCCAGCAGCTTGGATACAGGGGGTAATAATTCACCCCTCCACTTT. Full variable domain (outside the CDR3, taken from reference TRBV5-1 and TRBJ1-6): KAGVTQTPRYLIKTRGQQVTLSCSPISGHRSVSWYQQTPGQGLQFLFEYFSETQRNKGNFPGRFSGRQFSNSRSEMNVSTLELGDSALYLCASSLDTGGNNSPLHFGNGTRLTVT.